These 2 T cell receptor beta chains were sequenced from one sample in a study of CD8+CD57+ T cells in acquired aplastic anemia. Investigators profiled TCR beta VDJ and CDR3 from genomic DNA template. TCRdb passed the reads through MiXCR, listing each CDR3 protein once. Of about 160,000 distinct CDR3 sequences detected, more than 45% appear once; the ten largest clones hold 3.2%. Individuals selected for sequencing had exhibited CD8+CD57+ cell expansion on flow cytometry. Material: sorted CD4+, CD8+, or CD8+CD57+ T cells (not recorded which) from PBMCs. The receptors stem from a human donor with aplastic anemia.

This chain connects TRBV10-3 to TRBJ2-7; D may match TRBD1 or TRBD2 (5 bases each). Germline lookup yields CDR1 ENHRY and CDR2 SYGVKD. The CDR3 extends over 15 amino acids. Trimming cost V 7 bases and J 6 bases, with 22 bases left between them. The CDR3 region has the DNA TGTGCCATCAACCAAACCGGGACCAGTCGCTCCGAGCAGTACTTC. Protein: CAINQTGTSRSEQYF.

This clonotype came up many times. The chain uses TRBV5-1 and TRBJ2-2; D remains ambiguous. V dropped 4 bases and J dropped 3 bases, with 13 bases sitting between them. The germline gives CDR1 SGHRS, CDR2 YFSETQ. CDR3 length: 15 amino acids. This CDR3 reads CASSRVGKDTGELFF. The CDR3 nucleotides are TGCGCCAGCAGCCGGGTGGGGAAGGACACCGGGGAGCTGTTTTTT. The entire variable domain, with the rest obtained from reference TRBV5-1 and TRBJ2-2, is as follows: KAGVTQTPRYLIKTRGQQVTLSCSPISGHRSVSWYQQTPGQGLQFLFEYFSETQRNKGNFPGRFSGRQFSNSRSEMNVSTLELGDSALYLCASSRVGKDTGELFFGEGSRLTVL.